This T cell receptor beta chain was obtained from a study of shared T cell receptors in the human thymus. The table came from immunoSEQ multiplex PCR; TCRdb's copy has only in-frame clones and leaves some out. The profile shows some 720,000 clones, around nine tenths of them singletons. V lost 2 bases and J lost 6, with 17 bases in between. This CDR3 is built from 16 residues. The germline gives CDR1 LGHNA, CDR2 YSLEER. The same sample was also studied in work on human thymus T cells. That work states: Those donating were healthy Finnish infants in corrective surgery for congenital heart defects.

The TCR comes from a boy under three years old with a congenital heart defect. The source material was thymocytes. The chain carries TRBV4-3 and TRBJ2-1; no reliable D call. The CDR3 region is CASSQRVSIPPNEQFF. The CDR3 DNA is TGCGCCAGCAGCCAACGCGTATCCATCCCCCCCAATGAGCAGTTCTTC.